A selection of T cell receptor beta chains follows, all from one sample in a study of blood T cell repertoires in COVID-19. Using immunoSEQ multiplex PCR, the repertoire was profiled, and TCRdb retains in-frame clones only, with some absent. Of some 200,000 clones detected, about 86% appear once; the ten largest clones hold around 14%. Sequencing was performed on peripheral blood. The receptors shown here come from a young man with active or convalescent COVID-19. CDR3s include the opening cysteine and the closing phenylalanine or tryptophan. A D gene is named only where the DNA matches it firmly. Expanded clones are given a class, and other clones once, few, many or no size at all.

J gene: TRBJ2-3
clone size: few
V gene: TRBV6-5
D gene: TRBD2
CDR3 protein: CASSWGSGVLTDTQYF
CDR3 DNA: TGTGCCAGCAGTTGGGGTAGCGGGGTACTAACAGATACGCAGTATTTT

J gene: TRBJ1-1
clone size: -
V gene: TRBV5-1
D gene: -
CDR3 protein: CASSFTTSMNTEAFF
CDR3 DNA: TGCGCCAGCAGCTTCACGACATCCATGAACACTGAAGCTTTCTTT

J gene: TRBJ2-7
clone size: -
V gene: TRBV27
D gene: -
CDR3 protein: CASSPVPGAYEQYF
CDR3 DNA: TGTGCCAGCAGTCCGGTCCCAGGGGCCTACGAGCAGTACTTC

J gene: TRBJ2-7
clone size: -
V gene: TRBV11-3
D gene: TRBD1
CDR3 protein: CASSSGQRSSYEQYF
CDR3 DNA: TGTGCCAGCAGCTCGGGACAGAGGAGCTCCTACGAGCAGTACTTC

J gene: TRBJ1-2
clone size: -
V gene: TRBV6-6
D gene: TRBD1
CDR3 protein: CASSRQDRDRAAFKAFNYGYTF
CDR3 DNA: TGTGCCAGCAGTCGACAGGATCGGGACAGGGCGGCTTTTAAGGCTTTCAACTATGGCTACACCTTC

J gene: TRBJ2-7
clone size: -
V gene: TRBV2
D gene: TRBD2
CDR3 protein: CASSESAGDYEQYF
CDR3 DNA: TGTGCCAGCAGTGAAAGCGCGGGAGACTACGAGCAGTACTTC

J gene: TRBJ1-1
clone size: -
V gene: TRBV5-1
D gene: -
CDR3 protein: CASSSQMNTEAFF
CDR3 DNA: TGCGCCAGCAGCTCTCAGATGAACACTGAAGCTTTCTTT

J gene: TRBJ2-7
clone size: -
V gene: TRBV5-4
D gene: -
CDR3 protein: CASSLQGVRDEQYF
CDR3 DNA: TGTGCCAGCAGCTTGCAAGGGGTTCGAGACGAGCAGTACTTC

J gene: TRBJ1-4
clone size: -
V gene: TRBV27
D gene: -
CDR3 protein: CASSPRQRSTNEKLFF
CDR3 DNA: TGTGCCAGCAGTCCCAGACAGAGATCAACTAATGAAAAACTGTTTTTT

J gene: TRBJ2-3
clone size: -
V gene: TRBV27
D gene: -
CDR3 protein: CASRGLLATDTQYF
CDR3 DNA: TGTGCCAGCAGAGGACTCCTCGCCACAGATACGCAGTATTTT